The subject of this entry is one TCR beta chain. The antigen remains unidentified. Germline loops: CDR1 SQVTM, CDR2 ANQGSEA. This CDR3 is 14 amino acids long. Trimming shortened V by 6 bases and J by 0 bases, and 15 bases separated the two germline ends. This sample is drawn from a study of radiotherapy plus CTLA-4 blockade in lung cancer. Whole-study context: The study recorded objective responses in roughly a sixth of patients and disease control in 31%. Findings and limits, study-wide: Expansion of tumor-derived TCR clones was observed in blood after radiotherapy plus ipilimumab.

Method: immunoSEQ multiplex PCR; TCRdb's copy keeps in-frame clones and lacks some. This table has 30,000 to 35,000 clones, roughly 71% appearing once. The chain combines TRBV29-1 with TRBJ2-7; no definite D call. This sequence was found in a human donor with non-small cell lung cancer who had stable disease on radiotherapy plus ipilimumab. The sequencing used peripheral blood, collected from a patient treated with radiotherapy plus ipilimumab. CDR3 bases: TGCAGCGTACCACTTACGGCCAGCTCCTACGAGCAGTACTTC. Its protein is CSVPLTASSYEQYF.